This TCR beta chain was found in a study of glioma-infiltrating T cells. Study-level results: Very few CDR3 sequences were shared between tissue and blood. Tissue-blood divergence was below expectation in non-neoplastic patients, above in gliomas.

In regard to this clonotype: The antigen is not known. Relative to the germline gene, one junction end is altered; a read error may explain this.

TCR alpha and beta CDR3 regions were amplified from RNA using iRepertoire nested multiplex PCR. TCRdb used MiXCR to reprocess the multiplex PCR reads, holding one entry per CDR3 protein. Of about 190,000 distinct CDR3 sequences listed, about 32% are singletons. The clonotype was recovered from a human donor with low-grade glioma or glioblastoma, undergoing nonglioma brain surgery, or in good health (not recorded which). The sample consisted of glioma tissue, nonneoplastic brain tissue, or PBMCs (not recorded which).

CDR3 DNA sequence: TGTTCCAGCAGAGTTCGGTGTATCGGTGAAGCTTTCTTT. This sequence encodes CSSRVRCIGEAFF. V and J are TRBV25-1 and TRBJ1-1, with D uncertain. The CDR3 is 13 amino acids. Germline V gene sequence: CDR1 MGHDK, CDR2 SYGVNS.